This TCR beta chain was found in a study of CD8+CD57+ T cells in acquired aplastic anemia. Both TCR beta VDJ combination and CDR3 sequence profiling were carried out. Genomic DNA was the template for this profiling. TCRdb recomputed calls from the reads with MiXCR, one row per CDR3 protein. The sample consists of about 58,000 distinct CDR3 sequences, roughly three fifths of them appearing once. Patients who underwent sequencing had shown CD8+CD57+ cell expansion by flow cytometry. Material: sorted CD4+, CD8+, or CD8+CD57+ T cells (not recorded which) from PBMCs. This sequence was found in a human donor with aplastic anemia.

CDR3 nucleotide sequence: TGTGCCACCAGCAGTGGGACTGGGGCCAACGTCCTGACTTTC. Its translation is CATSSGTGANVLTF. This chain joins TRBV15 and TRBJ2-6; no clear D. The CDR3 runs 14 residues. Germline V CDR1 and CDR2: LNHNV, YYDKDF (reference sequence). V dropped 3 bases and J dropped 2 bases, with 5 bases sitting between them.